Shown below are 26 T cell receptor beta chains from a single sample sequenced in a study of blood T cell repertoires in COVID-19. TCRdb's table, derived via immunoSEQ multiplex PCR, lists solely in-frame clones and lacks some. The sample records about 430,000 clones, 88% being singletons. The sequenced sample was PBMCs or T cells enriched from blood (not recorded which). These receptors originate from a young woman who had been exposed to COVID-19.

This chain uses TRBV27 with TRBJ1-1; no reliable D call. The CDR3 has 14 amino acids. The V gene's germline CDR1 is MNHEY and CDR2 SMNVEV (reference sequence). V dropped 5 bases and J dropped 8 bases, with 18 bases sitting between them. The CDR3 sequence: CASSARGDGREAFF. As DNA, the CDR3 is TGTGCCAGCAGTGCCCGGGGTGACGGAAGAGAAGCTTTCTTT.

A few counts support this clone. This CDR3 is CASSQALGSGELFF. DNA for the CDR3: TGTGCCAGCAGCCAAGCTCTAGGTAGCGGGGAGCTGTTTTTT. V usage is TRBV4-2 and J usage is TRBJ2-2; no reliable D call. Trimming left V 1 base short and J 7 bases short, with 10 bases between. From germline, CDR1 is LGHNA and CDR2 YNFKEQ. The CDR3 loop spans 14 amino acids.

This clone was counted only a few times. The chain carries TRBV25-1 and TRBJ1-2, with 11 nucleotides matching TRBD1. Trimming removed 4 bases from V and 2 bases from J; junction bases left unmatched: 0. Germline V gives CDR1 MGHDK, CDR2 SYGVNS. This CDR3 contains 14 residues. The CDR3 reads CASSGTGGNYGYTF. The CDR3 DNA follows: TGTGCCAGCAGTGGGACAGGGGGCAACTATGGCTACACCTTC.

V gene TRBV6-5 combines with J gene TRBJ1-5, with unresolved D. From germline, CDR1 is MNHEY and CDR2 SVGAGI. CDR3 length: 15 amino acids. V was pared by 3 bases and J by 0 bases, with 9 bases between. The CDR3 is CASSYNSFSNQPQHF. The DNA of the CDR3 is TGTGCCAGCAGTTATAACAGCTTTAGCAATCAGCCCCAGCATTTT.

The chain couples TRBV5-1 to TRBJ2-7, with a tentative D call TRBD1 (6 bases). Germline V gives CDR1 SGHRS, CDR2 YFSETQ. The CDR3 runs to 17 residues. Trimming left V 2 bases short and J 5 bases short, with 23 bases between. The CDR3 DNA reads as TGCGCCAGCAGCTTCTCCTCCTCGACAGGTTTCGGCCACGAGCAGTACTTC. Residues: CASSFSSSTGFGHEQYF. Using reference TRBV5-1 and TRBJ2-7 for the parts outside the CDR3, the full variable domain is KAGVTQTPRYLIKTRGQQVTLSCSPISGHRSVSWYQQTPGQGLQFLFEYFSETQRNKGNFPGRFSGRQFSNSRSEMNVSTLELGDSALYLCASSFSSSTGFGHEQYFGPGTRLTVT.

V usage is TRBV6-5 and J usage is TRBJ2-1; 8 bases map to TRBD2. V shed 0 bases and J 6 bases; nucleotides not matched to a gene: 1. The CDR3 runs 14 residues. Germline assignment: CDR1 MNHEY and CDR2 SVGAGI. CDR3 loop: CASSYSSGGNEQFF. CDR3 in DNA: TGTGCCAGCAGTTACTCGAGCGGGGGCAATGAGCAGTTCTTC.

The chain recombines TRBV7-8 with TRBJ2-5, with TRBD2 matching over 7 bases. Germline lookup yields CDR1 SGHVS and CDR2 FQNEAQ. This CDR3 comprises 14 residues. The V gene end was trimmed by 4 bases and the J gene end by 3 bases; junction bases not matched to a gene: 5. CDR3 region: CASSSRTREETQYF. The CDR3 nucleotides are TGTGCCAGCAGCTCACGGACTAGGGAAGAGACCCAGTACTTC. Full variable domain (remainder filled in from reference TRBV7-8 and TRBJ2-5): GAGVSQSPRYKVAKRGQDVALRCDPISGHVSLFWYQQALGQGPEFLTYFQNEAQLDKSGLPSDRFFAERPEGSVSTLKIQRTQQEDSAVYLCASSSRTREETQYFGPGTRLLVL.

The chain links TRBV27 to TRBJ2-1; TRBD2 aligns across 15 bases. V lost 5 bases to trimming and J lost 0 bases; unmatched junction nucleotides: 8. The CDR3 sequence is 19 residues long. Germline V gives CDR1 MNHEY, CDR2 SMNVEV (reference sequence). CDR3 residues: CASSQGLAGGSSSYNEQFF. CDR3 DNA sequence: TGTGCCAGCAGTCAGGGACTAGCGGGAGGTTCCTCCTCCTACAATGAGCAGTTCTTC.

This clone is a singleton in its sample. J is TRBJ1-3 and V is TRBV28; TRBD1 agrees at 10 bases. Germline CDR1 and CDR2: MDHEN and SYDVKM. The V and J ends lost 3 bases and 7 bases, in that order; junction bases with no gene match: 6. This CDR3 contains 15 residues. In DNA, the CDR3 is TGTGCCAGCAGTTTGACCGGGACAGGGGCTAACACCATATATTTT. The encoded protein is CASSLTGTGANTIYF.

The chain couples TRBV4-1 to TRBJ2-6; D is possibly TRBD1 (5 bases). V lost 1 base and J lost 4, with 17 bases in between. This CDR3 is built from 18 residues. CDR1 and CDR2 (germline): MGHRA, YSYEKL. The CDR3 loop reads CASSQGSQGVSGANVLTF. CDR3 DNA sequence: TGCGCCAGCAGCCAAGGATCGCAAGGGGTCTCAGGGGCCAACGTCCTGACTTTC.

The chain uses TRBV5-1 and TRBJ2-3, with 14 bases identical to TRBD2. CDR3 size: 22 residues. Trimming removed 4 bases from V and 1 base from J; junction bases left unmatched: 20. CDR1 is SGHRS and CDR2 is YFSETQ in the germline V gene. DNA for the CDR3: TGCGCCAGCAGCCCAAGATTAGGGACTAGCGGGAGAGGCCTTGGGGGCACAGATACGCAGTATTTT. It yields the protein CASSPRLGTSGRGLGGTDTQYF.

This sequence joins TRBV7-2 and TRBJ2-5; possibly TRBD2 for D (6 bases). CDR3 size: 15 residues. Germline-derived CDR1 and CDR2 are SGHTA and FQGNSA. Trimming took off 1 base at V and 1 base at J, with 10 bases between the two ends. The CDR3 sequence is CASSLGGGIQETQYF. The CDR3 DNA sequence: TGTGCCAGCAGCTTAGGTGGGGGGATCCAAGAGACCCAGTACTTC. The variable domain in full, with the rest retrieved from reference TRBV7-2 and TRBJ2-5, is GAGVSQSPSNKVTEKGKDVELRCDPISGHTALYWYRQSLGQGLEFLIYFQGNSAPDKSGLPSDRFSAERTGGSVSTLTIQRTQQEDSAVYLCASSLGGGIQETQYFGPGTRLLVL.

V and J are TRBV5-4 and TRBJ2-1, with D unclear. Trimming cost V 1 base and J 11 bases, with 7 bases left between them. This CDR3 has 11 amino acids. Germline V gives CDR1 SGHNT, CDR2 YYREEE (reference sequence). The CDR3 DNA sequence: TGTGCCAGCAGCTTGACAGAGCAGCAGTTCTTC. Residues: CASSLTEQQFF.

This chain uses TRBV4-2 with TRBJ2-1; 8 bases fit TRBD2. Trimming took 1 base from V and 8 from J; bases not matched to a gene: 13. The CDR3 extends over 17 amino acids. Germline V gene lookup returns CDR1 LGHNA and CDR2 YNFKEQ. CDR3 in amino acids: CASSQGRGGLVADEQFF. The CDR3 DNA is TGTGCCAGCAGCCAAGGCCGCGGGGGACTAGTCGCCGATGAGCAGTTCTTC.

The V and J genes are TRBV27 and TRBJ2-5; TRBD1 might be the D (5 bases). Per the germline V gene, CDR1 is MNHEY and CDR2 is SMNVEV (reference sequence). V was cut by 7 bases and J by 0 bases, with 21 bases left in between. The CDR3 extends over 17 amino acids. In nucleotides, the CDR3 is TGTGCCAGCACCGGCGAAGGGGCGGAAGGACACCAAGAGACCCAGTACTTC. Encoded protein: CASTGEGAEGHQETQYF.

This chain joins TRBV9 and TRBJ2-7; D is undetermined. Germline CDR1 reads SGDLS; CDR2 reads YYNGEE. Deletions cut 2 bases from V and 8 bases from J, with 14 bases between. The CDR3 contains 13 residues. CDR3 region: CASSVADRRQQYF. CDR3 bases: TGTGCCAGCAGCGTGGCAGACCGGAGACAGCAGTACTTC.

The V call is TRBV5-5, the J call TRBJ2-7; unclear D gene. Germline lookup yields CDR1 SGHKS and CDR2 YYEKEE (reference sequence). The CDR3 contains 14 residues. Trimming removed 0 bases from V and 0 bases from J, with 7 bases in between. CDR3 DNA sequence: TGTGCCAGCAGCTTGGCGACTTACTCCTACGAGCAGTACTTC. The encoded protein is CASSLATYSYEQYF.

The CDR3 coding sequence is TGCGCCAGCAGCCAACCTGCTAGCGGGGACGTTGTGCAGTTCTTC. This gives the protein CASSQPASGDVVQFF. The chain couples TRBV4-1 to TRBJ2-1; 9 bases fit TRBD2. This CDR3 region has 15 residues. The germline gives CDR1 MGHRA, CDR2 YSYEKL. The V and J ends lost 2 bases and 12 bases, in that order; junction bases with no gene match: 11.

This chain connects TRBV28 to TRBJ1-5; D gene ambiguous. V lost 3 bases and J 0 bases, leaving 9 bases between the germline ends. CDR3 length equals 15 residues. CDR1 and CDR2 from the germline V gene are MDHEN and SYDVKM. CDR3 DNA: TGTGCCAGCAGTTTGAGAGTGAATAGCAATCAGCCCCAGCATTTT. Protein: CASSLRVNSNQPQHF.

The chain uses TRBV28 and TRBJ2-1; D may be TRBD2 (6 bases). Germline-derived CDR1 and CDR2 are MDHEN and SYDVKM. The V and J ends lost 5 bases and 0 bases respectively, with 14 bases between them. This CDR3 is built from 16 residues. The DNA of the CDR3 is TGTGCCAGCAGTGTTCAGCGGGTTAGCTCCTACAATGAGCAGTTCTTC. As protein: CASSVQRVSSYNEQFF. The full variable domain, with the rest looked up from reference TRBV28 and TRBJ2-1, is DVKVTQSSRYLVKRTGEKVFLECVQDMDHENMFWYRQDPGLGLRLIYFSYDVKMKEKGDIPEGYSVSREKKERFSLILESASTNQTSMYLCASSVQRVSSYNEQFFGPGTRLTVL.

The chain joins TRBV6-5 to TRBJ1-2; a possible D gene is TRBD1 (5 bases). The CDR3 consists of 13 residues. Germline CDR1 reads MNHEY; CDR2 reads SVGAGI. The V and J ends lost 7 bases and 5 bases respectively, with 14 bases between them. DNA of the CDR3: TGTGCCAGCATAAGGGGCCCCGGGTATGGCTACACCTTC. As protein: CASIRGPGYGYTF.

The rearrangement links TRBV6-5 to TRBJ1-2; D remains ambiguous. Germline V gene sequence: CDR1 MNHEY, CDR2 SVGAGI. This CDR3 is 11 amino acids long. V lost 7 bases, J lost 2 bases, and 5 bases lay in between. CDR3 protein: CASNGNYGYTF. The CDR3 nucleotides read TGTGCCAGCAATGGCAACTATGGCTACACCTTC.

This chain links TRBV13 with TRBJ2-2; D is possibly TRBD2 (6 bases). The germline V gene encodes CDR1 PRHDT and CDR2 FYEKMQ (reference sequence). V lost 3 bases and J 1 base, leaving 15 bases between the germline ends. The CDR3 is 17 amino acids. CDR3 DNA sequence: TGTGCCAGCAGCTTGGCCCATTTTAGCGGGAACACCGGGGAGCTGTTTTTT. Its protein is CASSLAHFSGNTGELFF.

The rearrangement uses TRBV14 and TRBJ2-2; no clear D gene. The CDR3 runs 15 residues. Germline V gives CDR1 SGHDN, CDR2 FVKESK. Between the trimmed V and J ends, which lost 1 base and 2 bases, there was a span of 8 bases. Here the CDR3 reads CASSQVNRNTGELFF. The CDR3 DNA reads TGTGCCAGCAGCCAAGTAAACAGAAACACCGGGGAGCTGTTTTTT. Variable domain in full (rest from reference TRBV14 and TRBJ2-2): EAGVTQFPSHSVIEKGQTVTLRCDPISGHDNLYWYRRVMGKEIKFLLHFVKESKQDESGMPNNRFLAERTGGTYSTLKVQPAELEDSGVYFCASSQVNRNTGELFFGEGSRLTVL.

V usage is TRBV6-5 and J usage is TRBJ1-5; 7 nucleotides match TRBD1. The germline V gene has CDR1 MNHEY and CDR2 SVGAGI. V dropped 4 bases and J dropped 0; count of bases not matched to a gene: 3. There are 15 residues in the CDR3. The CDR3 reads CASSSGQFSNQPQHF. CDR3 coding DNA: TGTGCCAGCAGTTCGGGACAGTTTAGCAATCAGCCCCAGCATTTT.

The rearrangement uses TRBV15 and TRBJ1-1, with D unresolved. CDR1 and CDR2 (germline): LNHNV, YYDKDF (reference sequence). The V and J ends lost 0 bases and 1 base respectively, with 6 bases between them. CDR3 length: 14 amino acids. The CDR3 DNA reads as TGTGCCACCAGCAGAGAACGGAGGAACACTGAAGCTTTCTTT. Amino acids: CATSRERRNTEAFF.